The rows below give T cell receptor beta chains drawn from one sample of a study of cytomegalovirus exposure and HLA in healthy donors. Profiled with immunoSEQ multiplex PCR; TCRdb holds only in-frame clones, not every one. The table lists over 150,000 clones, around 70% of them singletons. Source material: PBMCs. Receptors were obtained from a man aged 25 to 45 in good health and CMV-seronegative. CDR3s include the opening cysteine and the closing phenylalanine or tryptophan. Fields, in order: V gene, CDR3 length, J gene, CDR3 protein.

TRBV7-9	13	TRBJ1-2	CASSLGQTYGYTF
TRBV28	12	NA	CASSLQGYEQYF
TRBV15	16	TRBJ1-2	CATSRDITGLNYGYTF
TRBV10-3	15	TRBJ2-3	CATGGGETNTDTQYF
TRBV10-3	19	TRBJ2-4	CAISERGVQGALAKNIQYF
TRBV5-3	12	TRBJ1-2	CARSLRVDGYTF
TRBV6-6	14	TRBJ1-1	CASSGGQRNTEAFF
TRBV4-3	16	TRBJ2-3	CASSQTPGQGSDTQYF
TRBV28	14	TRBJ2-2	CASSSDMGTGELFF
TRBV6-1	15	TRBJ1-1	CASSVAGAMNTEAFF
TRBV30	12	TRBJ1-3	CACAVSGNTIYF
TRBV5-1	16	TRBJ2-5	CASSLVGSGGQETQYF
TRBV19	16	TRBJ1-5	CASSIDPGIGNQPQHF
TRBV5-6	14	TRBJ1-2	CASSSGTGYAGYTF
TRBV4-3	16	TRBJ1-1	CASSQRTQGMNTEAFF
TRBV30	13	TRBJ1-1	CAWSRGGDTEAFF
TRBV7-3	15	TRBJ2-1	CASSLGGVTYNEQFF
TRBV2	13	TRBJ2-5	CASSRDRFETQYF
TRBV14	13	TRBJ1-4	CASSQLGGEKLFF
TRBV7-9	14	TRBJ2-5	CASSWDRGWETQYF
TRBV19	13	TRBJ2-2	CASSSSGSGELFF
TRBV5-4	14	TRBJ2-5	CASSPGTRTREQYF
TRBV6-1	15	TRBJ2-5	CASSEARGVQETQYF
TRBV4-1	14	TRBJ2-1	CASSQDGGNSEQFF
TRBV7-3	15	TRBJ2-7	CASSPSGGPSAEQYF
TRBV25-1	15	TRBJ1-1	CASSEYGGSHTEAFF
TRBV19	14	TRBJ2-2	CASIGGQYTGELFF
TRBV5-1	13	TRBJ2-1	CASRWTSRNEQFF
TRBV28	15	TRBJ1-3	CASSTIQGIENTIYF
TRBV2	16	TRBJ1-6	CASRQDATSYNSPLHF
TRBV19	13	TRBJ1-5	CASSRGGTQPQHF
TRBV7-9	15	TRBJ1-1	CASSHRTGRNTEAFF
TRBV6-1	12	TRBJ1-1	CASSYLNTEAFF
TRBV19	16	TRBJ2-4	CASSRETGGAKNIQYF
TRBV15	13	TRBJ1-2	CATSGQGVGGYTF
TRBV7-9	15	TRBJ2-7	CASSSTGTGAYEQYF
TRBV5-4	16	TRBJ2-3	CASSLGLAGPLDTQYF
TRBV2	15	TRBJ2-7	CARRGGDGKAYEQYF
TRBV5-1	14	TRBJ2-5	CASSAGTGRETQYF
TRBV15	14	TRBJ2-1	CATSPPPDHNEQFF
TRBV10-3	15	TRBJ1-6	CAISGTGLSHSPLHF